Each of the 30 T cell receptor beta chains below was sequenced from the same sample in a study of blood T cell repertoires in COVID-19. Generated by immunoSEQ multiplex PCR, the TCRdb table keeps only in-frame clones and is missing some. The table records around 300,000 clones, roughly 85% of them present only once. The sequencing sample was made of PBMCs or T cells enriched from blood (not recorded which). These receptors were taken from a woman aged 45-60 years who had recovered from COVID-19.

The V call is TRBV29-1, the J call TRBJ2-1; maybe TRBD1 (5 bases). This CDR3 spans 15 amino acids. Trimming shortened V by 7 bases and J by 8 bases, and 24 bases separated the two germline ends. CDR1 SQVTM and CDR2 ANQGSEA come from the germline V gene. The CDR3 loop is CSASTASHIGHEQFF. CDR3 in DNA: TGCAGCGCCTCGACAGCATCGCATATCGGGCATGAGCAGTTCTTC.

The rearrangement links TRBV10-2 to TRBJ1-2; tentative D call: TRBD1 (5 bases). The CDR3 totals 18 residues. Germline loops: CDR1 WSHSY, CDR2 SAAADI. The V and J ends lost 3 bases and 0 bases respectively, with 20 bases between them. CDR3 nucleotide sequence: TGCGCCAGCAGTGAATTGCCCCCAGGGTTCGGAGCTAACTATGGCTACACCTTC. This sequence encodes CASSELPPGFGANYGYTF.

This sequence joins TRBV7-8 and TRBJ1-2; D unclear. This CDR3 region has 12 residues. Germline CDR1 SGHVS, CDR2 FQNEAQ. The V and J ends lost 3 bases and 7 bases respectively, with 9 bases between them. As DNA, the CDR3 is TGTGCCAGCAGCTTTACGGCGGGTGGCTACACCTTC. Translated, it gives CASSFTAGGYTF.

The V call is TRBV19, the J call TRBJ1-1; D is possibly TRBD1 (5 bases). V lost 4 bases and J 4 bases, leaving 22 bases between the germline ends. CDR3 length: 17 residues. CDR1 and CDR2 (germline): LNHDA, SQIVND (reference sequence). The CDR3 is CASSTISRGMRSTEAFF. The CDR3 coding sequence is TGTGCCAGTAGTACCATATCCCGGGGGATGCGATCCACTGAAGCTTTCTTT.

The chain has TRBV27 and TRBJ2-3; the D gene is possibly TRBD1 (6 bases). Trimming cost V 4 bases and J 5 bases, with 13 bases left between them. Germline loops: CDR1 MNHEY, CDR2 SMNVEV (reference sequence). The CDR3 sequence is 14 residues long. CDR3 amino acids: CASSSGQTRDTQYF. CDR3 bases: TGTGCCAGCAGTTCAGGACAGACACGAGATACGCAGTATTTT.

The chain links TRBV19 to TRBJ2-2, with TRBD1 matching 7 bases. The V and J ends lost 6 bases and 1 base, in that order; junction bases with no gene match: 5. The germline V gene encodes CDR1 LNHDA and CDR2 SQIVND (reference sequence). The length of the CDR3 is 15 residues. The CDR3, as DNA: TGTGCCAGTAGAAGGGACAGATGGAACACCGGGGAGCTGTTTTTT. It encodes CASRRDRWNTGELFF.

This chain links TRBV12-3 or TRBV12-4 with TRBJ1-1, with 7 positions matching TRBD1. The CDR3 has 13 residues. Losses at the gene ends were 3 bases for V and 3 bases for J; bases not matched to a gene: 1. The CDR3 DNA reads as TGTGCCAGCAGTTTCGGACAGGACACTGAAGCTTTCTTT. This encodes CASSFGQDTEAFF.

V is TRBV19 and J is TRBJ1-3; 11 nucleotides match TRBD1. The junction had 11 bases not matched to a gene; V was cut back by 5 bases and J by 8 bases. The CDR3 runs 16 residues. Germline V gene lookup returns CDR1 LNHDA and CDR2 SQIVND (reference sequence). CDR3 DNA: TGTGCCAGTAGTGGATCGCCGGGACAGGGGGTAGACACCATATATTTT. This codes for CASSGSPGQGVDTIYF.

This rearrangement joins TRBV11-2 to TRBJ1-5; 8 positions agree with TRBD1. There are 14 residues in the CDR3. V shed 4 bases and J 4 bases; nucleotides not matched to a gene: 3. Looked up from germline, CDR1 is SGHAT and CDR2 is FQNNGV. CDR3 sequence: CASSSDRGNQPQHF. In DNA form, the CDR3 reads TGTGCCAGCAGCTCTGACAGGGGTAATCAGCCCCAGCATTTT.

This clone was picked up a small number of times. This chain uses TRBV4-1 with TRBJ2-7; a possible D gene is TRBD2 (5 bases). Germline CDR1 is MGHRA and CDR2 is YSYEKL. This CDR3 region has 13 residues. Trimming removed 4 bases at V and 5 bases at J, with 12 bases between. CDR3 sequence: CASSRGRADEQYF. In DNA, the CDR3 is TGCGCCAGCAGCCGAGGGCGAGCCGACGAGCAGTACTTC.

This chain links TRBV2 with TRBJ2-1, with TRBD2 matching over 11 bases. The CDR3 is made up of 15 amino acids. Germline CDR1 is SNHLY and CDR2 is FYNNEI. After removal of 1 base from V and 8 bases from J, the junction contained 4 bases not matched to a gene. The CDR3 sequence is CASSEDLAGGHEQFF. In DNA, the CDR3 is TGTGCCAGCAGTGAAGATTTAGCGGGAGGGCATGAGCAGTTCTTC.

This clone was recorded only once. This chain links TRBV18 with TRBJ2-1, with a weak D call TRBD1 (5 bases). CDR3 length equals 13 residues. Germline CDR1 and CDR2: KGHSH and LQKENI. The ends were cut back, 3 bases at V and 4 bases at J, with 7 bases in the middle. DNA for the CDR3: TGTGCCAGCTCACCTGACAGATACAATGAGCAGTTCTTC. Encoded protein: CASSPDRYNEQFF.

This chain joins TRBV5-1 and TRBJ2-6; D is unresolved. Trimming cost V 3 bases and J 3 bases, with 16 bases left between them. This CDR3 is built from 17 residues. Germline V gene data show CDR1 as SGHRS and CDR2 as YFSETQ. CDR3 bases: TGCGCCAGCAGCTCCAACACGGGTATAGGTGGGGCCAACGTCCTGACTTTC. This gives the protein CASSSNTGIGGANVLTF.

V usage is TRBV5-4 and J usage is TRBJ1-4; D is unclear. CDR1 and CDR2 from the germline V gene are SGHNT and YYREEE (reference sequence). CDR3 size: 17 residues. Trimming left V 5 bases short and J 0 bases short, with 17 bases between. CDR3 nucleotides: TGTGCCAGCAGTAAAAAATCAGGCCCCGCAACTAATGAAAAACTGTTTTTT. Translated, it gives CASSKKSGPATNEKLFF.

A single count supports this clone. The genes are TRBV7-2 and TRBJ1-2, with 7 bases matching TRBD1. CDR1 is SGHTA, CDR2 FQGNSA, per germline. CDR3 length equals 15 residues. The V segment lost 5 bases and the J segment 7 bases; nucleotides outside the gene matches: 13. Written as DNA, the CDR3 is TGTGCCAGCAGCCCGGACAGGAACGACGTTCGTGGCTACACCTTC. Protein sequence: CASSPDRNDVRGYTF. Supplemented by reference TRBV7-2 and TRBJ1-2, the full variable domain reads GAGVSQSPSNKVTEKGKDVELRCDPISGHTALYWYRQSLGQGLEFLIYFQGNSAPDKSGLPSDRFSAERTGGSVSTLTIQRTQQEDSAVYLCASSPDRNDVRGYTFGSGTRLTVV.

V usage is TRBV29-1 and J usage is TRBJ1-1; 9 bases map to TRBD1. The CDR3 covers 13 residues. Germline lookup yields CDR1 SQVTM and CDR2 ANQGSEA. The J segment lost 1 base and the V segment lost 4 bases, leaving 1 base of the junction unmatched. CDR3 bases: TGCAGCGTTGGGGACAGGGCGAACACTGAAGCTTTCTTT. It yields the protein CSVGDRANTEAFF.

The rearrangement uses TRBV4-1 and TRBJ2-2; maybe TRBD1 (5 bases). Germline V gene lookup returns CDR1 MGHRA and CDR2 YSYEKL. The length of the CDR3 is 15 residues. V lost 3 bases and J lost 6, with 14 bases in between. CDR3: CASSQWGGSPGELFF. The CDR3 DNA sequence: TGCGCCAGCAGCCAGTGGGGCGGCAGTCCCGGGGAGCTGTTTTTT.

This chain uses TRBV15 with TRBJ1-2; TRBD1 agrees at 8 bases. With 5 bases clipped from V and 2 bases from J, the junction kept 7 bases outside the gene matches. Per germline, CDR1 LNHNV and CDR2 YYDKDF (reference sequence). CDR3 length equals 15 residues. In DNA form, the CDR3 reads TGTGCCACCAGCGGAAACACAGGGGGAAACTATGGCTACACCTTC. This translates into CATSGNTGGNYGYTF.

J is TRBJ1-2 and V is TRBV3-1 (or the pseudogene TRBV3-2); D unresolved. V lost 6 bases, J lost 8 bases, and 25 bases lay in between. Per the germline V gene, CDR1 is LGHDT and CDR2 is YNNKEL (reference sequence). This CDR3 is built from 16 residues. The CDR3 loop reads CASSHQTEVSSWGYTF. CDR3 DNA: TGTGCCAGCAGTCATCAGACTGAGGTCAGCTCTTGGGGCTACACCTTC.

CDR3 region: CASSLDRGEGYGYTF. CDR3 coding DNA: TGTGCCAGCTCACTGGACAGGGGTGAGGGCTATGGCTACACCTTC. The rearrangement uses TRBV18 and TRBJ1-2; 9 nucleotides match TRBD1. CDR1 and CDR2 from the germline V gene are KGHSH and LQKENI. V dropped 4 bases and J dropped 4; count of bases not matched to a gene: 7. The CDR3 contains 15 residues.

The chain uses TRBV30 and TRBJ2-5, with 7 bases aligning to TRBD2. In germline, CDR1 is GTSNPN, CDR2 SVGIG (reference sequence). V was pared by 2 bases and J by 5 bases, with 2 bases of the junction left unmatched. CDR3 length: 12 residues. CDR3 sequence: CAWSQAGETQYF. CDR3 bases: TGTGCCTGGAGTCAAGCGGGGGAGACCCAGTACTTC.

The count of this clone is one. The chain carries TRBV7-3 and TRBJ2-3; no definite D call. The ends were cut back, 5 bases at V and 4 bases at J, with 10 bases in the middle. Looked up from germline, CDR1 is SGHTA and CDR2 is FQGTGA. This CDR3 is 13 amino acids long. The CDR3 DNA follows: TGTGCCAGCAGCCCCCCTCGGGCAGATACGCAGTATTTT. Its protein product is CASSPPRADTQYF.

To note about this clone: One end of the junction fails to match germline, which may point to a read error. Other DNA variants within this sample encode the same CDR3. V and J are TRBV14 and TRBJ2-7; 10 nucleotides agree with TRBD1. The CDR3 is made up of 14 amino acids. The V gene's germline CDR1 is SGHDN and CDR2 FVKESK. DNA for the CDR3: TGTGCCAGCAGCCTTTCCGGCGGGACAGGGGCCCGTTATTTC. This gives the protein CASSLSGGTGARYF.

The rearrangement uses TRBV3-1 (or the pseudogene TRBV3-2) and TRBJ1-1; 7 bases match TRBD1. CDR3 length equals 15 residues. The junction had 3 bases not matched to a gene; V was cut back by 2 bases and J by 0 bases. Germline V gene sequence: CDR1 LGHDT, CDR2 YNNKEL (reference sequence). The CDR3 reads CASSQNRGLNTEAFF. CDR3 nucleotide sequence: TGTGCCAGCAGCCAAAACAGGGGACTGAACACTGAAGCTTTCTTT.

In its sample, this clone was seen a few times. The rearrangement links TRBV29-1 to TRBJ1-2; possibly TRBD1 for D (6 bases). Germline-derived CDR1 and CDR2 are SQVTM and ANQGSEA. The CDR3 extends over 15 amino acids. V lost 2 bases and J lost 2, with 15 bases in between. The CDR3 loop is CSVEPRGAGNYGYTF. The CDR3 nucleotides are TGCAGCGTTGAACCCCGGGGGGCGGGAAACTATGGCTACACCTTC.

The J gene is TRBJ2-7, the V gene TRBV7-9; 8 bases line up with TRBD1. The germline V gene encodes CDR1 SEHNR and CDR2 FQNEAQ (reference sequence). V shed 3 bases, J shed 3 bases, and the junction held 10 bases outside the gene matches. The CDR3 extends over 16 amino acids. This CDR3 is CASSFAGTGSDYEQYF. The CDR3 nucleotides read TGTGCCAGCAGCTTTGCGGGGACAGGAAGCGACTACGAGCAGTACTTC.

CDR3: CASSPLYSTGLGEQYF. The CDR3 DNA sequence: TGTGCCAGCAGTCCCCTTTACTCGACAGGTTTGGGGGAGCAGTACTTC. This chain joins TRBV28 and TRBJ2-7, with a tentative D call TRBD1 (6 bases). The CDR3 has 16 amino acids. V was trimmed by 5 bases and J by 7 bases, leaving 24 bases between them. CDR1 is MDHEN and CDR2 is SYDVKM in the germline V gene.

The CDR3 is CASSLAGLREAFF. The CDR3 bases are TGCGCCAGCAGCTTGGCAGGGCTCCGGGAAGCTTTCTTT. The chain uses TRBV5-1 and TRBJ1-1, with D possibly TRBD1 on 5 matching bases. V shed 0 bases and J shed 8 bases, with 11 bases lying between them. Germline CDR1 is SGHRS and CDR2 is YFSETQ. This CDR3 is 13 amino acids long.

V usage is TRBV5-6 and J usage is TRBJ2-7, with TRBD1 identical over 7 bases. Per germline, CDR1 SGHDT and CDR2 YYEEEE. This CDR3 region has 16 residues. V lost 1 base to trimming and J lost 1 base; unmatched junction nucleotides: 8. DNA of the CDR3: TGTGCCAGCAGCTTGCCCCGAACGGGACAGTCCTACGAGCAGTACTTC. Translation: CASSLPRTGQSYEQYF.

Here the CDR3 reads CASTRYKDRSTNTEAFF. DNA of the CDR3: TGTGCCAGTACGCGGTATAAGGACAGGTCCACGAACACTGAAGCTTTCTTT. This chain uses TRBV19 with TRBJ1-1; 7 bases fit TRBD1. V trimming: 7 bases; J trimming: 1 base; junction bases outside the gene matches: 15. Germline V lookup: CDR1 LNHDA, CDR2 SQIVND (reference sequence). This CDR3 region has 17 residues. The complete variable domain, with remaining parts taken from reference TRBV19 and TRBJ1-1, reads DGGITQSPKYLFRKEGQNVTLSCEQNLNHDAMYWYRQDPGQGLRLIYYSQIVNDFQKGDIAEGYSVSREKKESFPLTVTSAQKNPTAFYLCASTRYKDRSTNTEAFFGQGTRLTVV.